These 14 T cell receptor beta chains were sequenced from one sample in a study of blood T cell repertoires in COVID-19. Produced via immunoSEQ multiplex PCR; TCRdb's table is partial and in-frame only. The table records over 120,000 clones, over 60% of them present only once. Input material: PBMCs or T cells enriched from blood (not recorded which). All receptors derive from a woman aged 45-59 years who had recovered from COVID-19.

In this sample, this clone turned up a few times. The V and J genes are TRBV28 and TRBJ1-2; 10 nucleotides match TRBD1. This CDR3 is 14 amino acids long. V shed 5 bases, J shed 3 bases, and the junction held 3 bases outside the gene matches. Germline-derived CDR1 and CDR2 are MDHEN and SYDVKM. As DNA, the CDR3 is TGTGCCAGCAGTCTGACAGGGGGCGACTATGGCTACACCTTC. This sequence encodes CASSLTGGDYGYTF.

The chain joins TRBV9 to TRBJ1-2; D call uncertain. V lost 0 bases and J 8 bases, leaving 20 bases between the germline ends. The CDR3 runs to 16 residues. CDR1 SGDLS and CDR2 YYNGEE come from the germline V gene. This CDR3 is CASSVESVGGYGGYTF. CDR3 bases: TGTGCCAGCAGCGTAGAATCGGTAGGAGGGTACGGAGGCTACACCTTC.

The chain employs TRBV7-8 and TRBJ2-7; D possibly corresponds to TRBD2 (6 bases). The CDR3 totals 14 residues. Germline V gives CDR1 SGHVS, CDR2 FQNEAQ. V was pared by 0 bases and J by 4 bases, with 10 bases between. Here the CDR3 reads CASSLAGGYYEQYF. The CDR3, as DNA: TGTGCCAGCAGCTTAGCGGGGGGTTATTACGAGCAGTACTTC.

V gene TRBV16 combines with J gene TRBJ1-1; 9 bases are shared with TRBD1. The germline CDR1 and CDR2 sequences are KGHSY and FQNENV. The CDR3 is 14 amino acids. Trimming removed 5 bases from V and 6 bases from J; junction bases left unmatched: 7. The CDR3 region has the DNA TGTGCCAGCAGCGCCCGGGACAGGGACTCTGAAGCTTTCTTT. Translation: CASSARDRDSEAFF.

DNA of the CDR3: TGTGCCAGCAGCTTAGGTGGAAGGCTAGCTCAAGAGACCCAGTACTTC. Translating it yields CASSLGGRLAQETQYF. The gene calls are TRBV7-8 and TRBJ2-5, with a possible D match to TRBD2 (5 bases). CDR3 length equals 16 residues. V was pared by 1 base and J by 2 bases, with 14 bases between. Germline V gene data show CDR1 as SGHVS and CDR2 as FQNEAQ.

The CDR3 sequence is CASWKQGDEQYF. The DNA for the CDR3 is TGTGCCAGTTGGAAACAGGGCGACGAGCAGTACTTC. This chain uses TRBV27 with TRBJ2-7, with a possible D match to TRBD1 (6 bases). Germline values: CDR1 MNHEY, CDR2 SMNVEV (reference sequence). This CDR3 region has 12 residues. V lost 9 bases and J lost 5, with 14 bases in between.

This sequence joins TRBV4-1 and TRBJ2-3, with 7 bases lining up with TRBD1. The CDR3 contains 17 residues. Germline lookup yields CDR1 MGHRA and CDR2 YSYEKL. The trim removed 4 bases at V and 0 bases at J, leaving 10 bases unmatched. The CDR3 here is CASSPKGAIPSTDTQYF. DNA of the CDR3: TGCGCCAGCAGCCCCAAGGGGGCTATTCCTAGCACAGATACGCAGTATTTT.

The rearrangement links TRBV19 to TRBJ1-5; a weak D match, TRBD1 (5 bases). V lost 4 bases and J lost 0, with 16 bases in between. Germline V lookup: CDR1 LNHDA, CDR2 SQIVND (reference sequence). The CDR3 has 17 residues. CDR3 sequence reads: CASSTRGRAYSNQPQHF. The CDR3, as DNA: TGTGCCAGTAGTACCCGCGGCAGGGCCTATAGCAATCAGCCCCAGCATTTT.

J is TRBJ2-7 and V is TRBV7-6, with 9 bases fitting TRBD1. The length of the CDR3 is 15 residues. V gave up 3 bases and J gave up 7 bases; unmatched junction bases: 10. Germline V gene lookup returns CDR1 SGHVS and CDR2 FNYEAQ. This CDR3 reads CASSLSGQGFAEQYF. The CDR3 DNA is TGTGCCAGCAGCTTGTCCGGACAGGGGTTTGCTGAGCAGTACTTC.

The J gene is TRBJ2-5, the V gene TRBV23-1, with D perhaps TRBD2 (5 bases). TRBV23-1 belongs to the ORF category, with a function that is uncertain. Trimming pared 7 bases from V and 4 bases from J, leaving 10 bases between. The CDR3 has 12 residues. CDR3: CASTPAGETQYF. CDR3 nucleotide sequence: TGCGCCAGCACCCCGGCGGGAGAGACCCAGTACTTC.

This chain joins TRBV6-5 and TRBJ1-3; D not certain. The germline V and J ends were trimmed by 2 bases and 0 bases, with 8 bases remaining between them. Per the germline V gene, CDR1 is MNHEY and CDR2 is SVGAGI. CDR3 length: 15 amino acids. The CDR3 DNA follows: TGTGCCAGCAGTTACAGCCTGAGCTCTGGAAACACCATATATTTT. Translation: CASSYSLSSGNTIYF.

The CDR3 here is CASSSTGSSYNEQFF. The CDR3 DNA reads TGTGCCAGTAGTTCTACAGGGAGCTCCTACAATGAGCAGTTCTTC. This chain connects TRBV19 to TRBJ2-1; D is possibly TRBD1 (6 bases). The CDR3 sequence is 15 residues long. The V and J ends lost 5 bases and 0 bases respectively, with 11 bases between them. CDR1 is LNHDA and CDR2 is SQIVND in the germline V gene (reference sequence).

In this sample, this clone turned up a few times. CDR3 coding DNA: TGTGCCAGCAGTCCCACTATTACCGGGGAGCTGTTTTTT. Residues: CASSPTITGELFF. The chain is built from TRBV7-6 and TRBJ2-2; no firm D call. V lost 6 bases, J lost 5 bases, and 10 bases lay in between. From germline, CDR1 is SGHVS and CDR2 FNYEAQ. The CDR3 covers 13 residues.

The gene calls are TRBV4-2 and TRBJ2-3, with 14 bases fitting TRBD2. The CDR3 totals 17 residues. V lost 4 bases to trimming and J lost 6 bases; unmatched junction nucleotides: 9. From germline, CDR1 is LGHNA and CDR2 YNFKEQ. The chain's CDR3 is CASSPGTSGGLRDTQYF. The CDR3 bases are TGTGCCAGCAGCCCTGGGACTAGCGGGGGCCTAAGGGATACGCAGTATTTT.